These 10 T cell receptor beta chains were sequenced from one sample in a study of blood T cell repertoires in COVID-19. TCRdb's table, derived via immunoSEQ multiplex PCR, lists solely in-frame clones and lacks some. This table holds tens of thousands of clones, around 90% found once. Material for sequencing was peripheral blood. The receptors derive from a woman aged 60 to 75 with COVID-19, enrolled during active disease.

The rearrangement links TRBV4-3 to TRBJ1-2; D ambiguous. Germline values: CDR1 LGHNA, CDR2 YSLEER. This CDR3 comprises 14 residues. Trimming shortened V by 0 bases and J by 8 bases, and 13 bases separated the two germline ends. This chain's CDR3 is CASSQDQAPLGYTF. CDR3 bases: TGCGCCAGCAGCCAAGATCAGGCGCCTCTGGGCTACACCTTC.

The chain couples TRBV9 to TRBJ2-6; D is unclear. From germline, CDR1 is SGDLS and CDR2 YYNGEE. This CDR3 has 12 residues. Trimming pared 4 bases from V and 8 bases from J, leaving 7 bases between. DNA for the CDR3: TGTGCCAGCAGCCTCAGTTCCAACGTCCTGACTTTC. As protein: CASSLSSNVLTF.

This chain joins TRBV28 and TRBJ1-2, with 8 nucleotides matching TRBD1. CDR1 and CDR2 (germline): MDHEN, SYDVKM. The CDR3 consists of 15 residues. V shed 5 bases, J shed 8 bases, and the junction held 13 bases outside the gene matches. This CDR3 is CASSLLPGQAWGYTF. In nucleotides, the CDR3 is TGTGCCAGCAGTCTGCTACCGGGACAGGCTTGGGGCTACACCTTC.

This clone was seen just once. The rearrangement links TRBV4-2 to TRBJ2-1; D is ambiguous. Trimming pared 0 bases from V and 4 bases from J, leaving 4 bases between. The CDR3 sequence is 13 residues long. Germline V gene lookup returns CDR1 LGHNA and CDR2 YNFKEQ. CDR3 region: CASSQDLYNEQFF. The CDR3 bases are TGTGCCAGCAGCCAAGACCTGTACAATGAGCAGTTCTTC.

The V and J genes are TRBV30 and TRBJ1-6, with TRBD1 as a possible D gene (5 bases). The CDR3 loop spans 14 amino acids. Germline assignment: CDR1 GTSNPN and CDR2 SVGIG (reference sequence). The V end was cut by 1 base, the J end by 8 bases, with 12 bases between. The CDR3 sequence is CAWSALRVDSPLHF. DNA of the CDR3: TGTGCCTGGAGTGCCCTCAGGGTTGATTCACCCCTCCACTTT. Combining the CDR3 with reference TRBV30 and TRBJ1-6 gives the whole variable domain SQTIHQWPATLVQPVGSPLSLECTVEGTSNPNLYWYRQAAGRGLQLLFYSVGIGQISSEVPQNLSASRPQDRQFILSSKKLLLSDSGFYLCAWSALRVDSPLHFGNGTRLTVT.

V usage is TRBV18 and J usage is TRBJ1-2; 10 bases are shared with TRBD1. The V gene's germline CDR1 is KGHSH and CDR2 LQKENI. With V trimmed by 1 base and J by 13 bases, 18 bases remained unmatched. The CDR3 covers 17 residues. The CDR3 here is CASSPLGTGVIYGEVTF. The CDR3 DNA is TGTGCCAGCTCACCACTGGGGACAGGGGTGATCTATGGAGAAGTCACCTTC.

This clone was detected once. The chain combines TRBV2 with TRBJ2-7, with 8 bases fitting TRBD1. The germline CDR1 and CDR2 sequences are SNHLY and FYNNEI. V lost 7 bases, J lost 0 bases, and 8 bases stayed unmatched. The CDR3 loop spans 15 amino acids. CDR3 in amino acids: CASNPQGASSYEQYF. The DNA of the CDR3 is TGTGCCAGCAACCCTCAGGGGGCGAGCTCCTACGAGCAGTACTTC. Based on the CDR3 plus reference TRBV2 and TRBJ2-7, the full variable domain is EPEVTQTPSHQVTQMGQEVILRCVPISNHLYFYWYRQILGQKVEFLVSFYNNEISEKSEIFDDQFSVERPDGSNFTLKIRSTKLEDSAMYFCASNPQGASSYEQYFGPGTRLTVT.

This chain joins TRBV27 and TRBJ1-1; D is possibly TRBD1 (5 bases). The V end was cut by 0 bases, the J end by 5 bases, with 10 bases between. Germline CDR1 reads MNHEY; CDR2 reads SMNVEV (reference sequence). The CDR3 covers 14 residues. The CDR3 protein is CASSLSGARTEAFF. Here the CDR3 DNA reads TGTGCCAGCAGTTTATCTGGGGCGCGGACTGAAGCTTTCTTT.

The genes are TRBV4-1 and TRBJ2-5; a possible D gene is TRBD1 (5 bases). V was pared by 4 bases and J by 2 bases, with 17 bases between. In germline, CDR1 is MGHRA, CDR2 YSYEKL. The CDR3 runs 16 residues. The chain's CDR3 is CASSLSLTVKQETQYF. The CDR3 region has the DNA TGCGCCAGCAGCCTCAGCCTGACAGTAAAGCAAGAGACCCAGTACTTC.

This clone came up once. V usage is TRBV11-2 and J usage is TRBJ2-5; 12 bases line up with TRBD2. The CDR3 covers 15 residues. The trim removed 0 bases at V and 5 bases at J, leaving 1 base unmatched. Looked up from germline, CDR1 is SGHAT and CDR2 is FQNNGV. The CDR3 sequence: CASSLETSGGETQYF. CDR3 DNA: TGTGCCAGCAGCTTAGAAACTAGCGGGGGGGAGACCCAGTACTTC.